This T cell receptor (beta chain) was recorded in a study of PD-1 blockade in classical Hodgkin lymphoma (dated by TCRdb to 2018 to 2021). Background on the whole study: Nivolumab dosing was 3 mg/kg intravenously every 2 weeks, continuing until either disease progression or unacceptable toxicity. The study used CyTOF and TCR beta sequencing to define a peripheral blood immune signature of response to PD-1 blockade in classical Hodgkin lymphoma.

The paper's findings and limits, for the study overall: Lower diversity was seen in patients whose nivolumab began less than 1 year after ASCT, and these patients were left out of later analyses so that immune reconstitution would not confound the results. By C4D1, a significant rise was seen in CD4+ TCR diversity but not in CD8+ TCR diversity (p=0.0027 vs p=0.16), and the rise was most apparent among complete responders (p=0.02). Among trial patients, those achieving complete response had baseline diversity similar to that of newly diagnosed patients, while diversity was significantly lower in partial responders and progressors. Baseline TCR diversity was reported to be lower in newly diagnosed patients than in healthy donors and to be lower still in relapsed/refractory patients. The study was restricted to a single clinical trial cohort, and the causes of repertoire differences, possibly disease activity or prior therapy, were left undefined.

With regard to this clone: It lacks a known antigen. No qualities accompany the bases; no much larger clone lies one base away.

The CDR3, from cysteine to phenylalanine, totals 18 residues. The read is trimmed to its CDR3 DNA, 54 bases read in frame from base 1. CDR1 and CDR2 are drawn from the germline V gene (reference sequence): SEHNR, FQNEAQ. Clipping removes 1 base from V and 4 bases from J, with 4 as the unmatched junction base count. The sample's time point label is to be understood as: cycle 1 day 1 (C1D1), immediately before nivolumab initiation. Every trial patient had relapsed after autologous stem cell transplantation, and cohorts A, B and C differed in prior brentuximab vedotin exposure. The trial cohort included 45 to 65 patients with relapsed/refractory classical Hodgkin lymphoma, and each patient had a best overall response of complete response, partial response or progressive disease. Single-agent nivolumab was administered to trial patients in the multi-cohort phase II CheckMate 205 trial. An independent review committee assessed best overall response by applying the 2007 International Working Group response criteria. PBMCs from the trial were collected at three points: immediately before nivolumab initiation (C1D1), and during therapy at cycle 2 day 1 and cycle 4 day 1. Peripheral blood was collected in 8 mL Vacutainer Cell Preparation Tubes, from which PBMCs were isolated by centrifugation and then cryopreserved.

The Qiagen DNeasy kit was used to extract genomic DNA from unsorted PBMCs and from the negatively selected CD4+ and CD8+ fractions. Using primers that anneal to V and J segments, immunoSEQ multiplex PCR amplified the TCR beta CDR3 regions. Amplification bias was minimized using a synthetic immune receptor repertoire, and residual bias was removed computationally after sequencing. The paper's data handling went like this. Repertoire diversity was quantified as the Shannon entropy index using custom Python scripts. Unsorted, CD4+ and CD8+ repertoires were examined separately, except in combined analyses, for which CD4+ and CD8+ sequences were merged in silico. A clone counted as expanded when the clone's frequency after treatment rose at least 2-fold relative to C1D1, and clones undetected at baseline were given a pseudocount of 0.5. Singleton clones were defined as clones with 0 or 1 copy at C1D1, and non-singleton clones were defined as clones with 2 or more copies. Clones expanded in unsorted samples were assigned a CD4+, CD8+ or unknown annotation through matching of protein sequences in sorted samples from the same patient. Wilcoxon tests on paired samples were used to test changes in diversity from C1D1 to C4D1. The table was pulled from immuneACCESS by TCRdb, which kept in-frame rearrangements only. Such tables lose some clones; where checked, under half of the loss comes from unresolved V genes, and the rest has no known cause. The D gene and trimming were derived from the DNA, and the V and J assignments and clone size from that table. In all, the sample holds 75,000 to 100,000 clones, and roughly 88% of those were seen once. The ten most abundant clones make up about 12% of the sample.

The specimen was peripheral blood mononuclear cells (PBMCs), collected at baseline. The rearranged chain carries TRBV7-9 and TRBJ2-2; TRBD2 agrees with 15 junctional bases. The clonotype was recovered from a human donor with classical Hodgkin lymphoma. The bases are TGTGCCAGCAGCTTAGAGGGACTAGCGGGAGGAGTCACCGGGGAGCTGTTTTTT. This yields the protein CASSLEGLAGGVTGELFF.